The 4 T cell receptor beta chains in this list originate from one sample, sequenced in a study of technical replicates of blood from several donors listed by TCRdb under 2017. Library preparation employed the immunoSEQ multiplex PCR assay. Drawn from immuneACCESS, this table holds only the in-frame rearrangements with V and J called that TCRdb kept. Clones are partly lost; checked studies trace under half to an unresolved V gene and leave the rest unexplained. For this sample the table gives some 80,000 clones, of which about 97% were detected only once. In total, the top ten clones hold about 0.31% of the sample. The sample consisted of T cells isolated from PBMCs. These receptors were taken from a human donor in good health.

V is TRBV5-6 and J is TRBJ2-2; weak D call: TRBD1 (5 bases). Germline CDR1 and CDR2: SGHDT and YYEEEE. V was shortened by 3 bases and J by 2 bases, with 5 bases between the two germline ends. The CDR3 consists of 13 residues. CDR3 nucleotides: TGTGCCAGCAGCTGGACAAACACCGGGGAGCTGTTTTTT. It codes for CASSWTNTGELFF.

V usage is TRBV7-2 and J usage is TRBJ2-7, with D tentatively TRBD2 (5 bases). CDR1 and CDR2 from the germline V gene are SGHTA and FQGNSA. V lost 0 bases and J 2 bases, leaving 11 bases between the germline ends. The CDR3 loop spans 15 amino acids. The CDR3 nucleotides are TGTGCCAGCAGCTTAGCTGGCGGGCCTACCTACGAGCAGTACTTC. Residues: CASSLAGGPTYEQYF. Full variable domain (missing parts from reference TRBV7-2 and TRBJ2-7): GAGVSQSPSNKVTEKGKDVELRCDPISGHTALYWYRQSLGQGLEFLIYFQGNSAPDKSGLPSDRFSAERTGGSVSTLTIQRTQQEDSAVYLCASSLAGGPTYEQYFGPGTRLTVT.

The J gene is TRBJ1-1, the V gene TRBV7-2; 10 nucleotides agree with TRBD1. The CDR3 sequence is 15 residues long. Per the germline V gene, CDR1 is SGHTA and CDR2 is FQGNSA. Unmatched junction bases numbered 3, after V lost 5 bases and J lost 0 bases. The CDR3 sequence: CASSRTGGLNTEAFF. CDR3 nucleotides: TGTGCCAGCAGCCGGACAGGGGGACTGAACACTGAAGCTTTCTTT.

V usage is TRBV6-6 and J usage is TRBJ1-2; D might be TRBD1 (5 bases). V gave up 5 bases and J gave up 7 bases, with 23 bases separating them. Germline V gene lookup returns CDR1 MNHNY and CDR2 SVGAGI (reference sequence). This CDR3 comprises 16 residues. The CDR3 DNA is TGTGCCAGCAGTGCGGACCACGGAGCGGGGGGTTTTGGCTACACCTTC. It encodes CASSADHGAGGFGYTF.